Each of the 14 T cell receptor beta chains below was sequenced from the same sample in a study of cytomegalovirus exposure and HLA in healthy donors (TCRdb year 2017). Library prep was done by the immunoSEQ multiplex PCR assay. For the multiplex PCR, a mixture combining 60 forward primers for TCR Vbeta segments and 13 reverse primers for TCR Jbeta segments was used. Entries here come from immuneACCESS through TCRdb and include only in-frame sequences with V and J called. Some clones fail to appear in such tables; in the studies checked, an unresolved V gene covers under half of the shortfall, and the cause of the remainder is unknown. For this sample the table gives 150,000 to 160,000 clones, of which 70% to 80% were detected only once. The ten largest make up over 3% of the sample. The specimen was PBMCs. These receptors came from a woman between 40 and 50 years old in good health and CMV-seronegative.

The J gene is TRBJ1-1, the V gene TRBV9, with 7 bases that match TRBD1. Germline lookup yields CDR1 SGDLS and CDR2 YYNGEE. The CDR3 runs 15 residues. With V trimmed by 0 bases and J by 1 base, 3 bases remained unmatched. DNA of the CDR3: TGTGCCAGCAGCGTAGAGTGGGACAGGAACACTGAAGCTTTCTTT. It is translated as CASSVEWDRNTEAFF.

V and J are TRBV28 and TRBJ2-7, with TRBD1 as a possible D gene (6 bases). The V and J ends lost 6 bases and 6 bases respectively, with 15 bases between them. CDR1 is MDHEN, CDR2 SYDVKM, per germline. The CDR3 length is 13 residues. In DNA, the CDR3 is TGTGCCAGCAGACAGGGTAACGGGCCCGAGCAGTACTTC. Translation gives CASRQGNGPEQYF.

V and J are TRBV7-6 and TRBJ1-1; 7 bases map to TRBD1. Trimming cost V 1 base and J 6 bases; bases outside gene matches: 5. Per the germline V gene, CDR1 is SGHVS and CDR2 is FNYEAQ. The CDR3 totals 14 residues. As DNA, the CDR3 is TGTGCCAGCAGCTTAGAACGAACAGGGGCTGAAGCTTTCTTT. Translation: CASSLERTGAEAFF.

CDR3 nucleotide sequence: TGTGCCAGCACCCCAGGCCTAGCGGGATCAGATACGCAGTATTTT. This sequence encodes CASTPGLAGSDTQYF. The rearrangement uses TRBV28 and TRBJ2-3, with TRBD2 matching 9 bases. With V trimmed by 7 bases and J by 4 bases, 9 bases remained unmatched. CDR1 MDHEN and CDR2 SYDVKM come from the germline V gene. This CDR3 spans 15 amino acids.

The genes are TRBV6-5 and TRBJ1-2; 8 bases are shared with TRBD1. Germline CDR1 is MNHEY and CDR2 is SVGAGI. This CDR3 spans 14 amino acids. The junction had 2 bases not matched to a gene; V was cut back by 2 bases and J by 3 bases. The CDR3 DNA is TGTGCCAGCAGTTACGTGGGACAGGACTATGGCTACACCTTC. Translating it yields CASSYVGQDYGYTF.

The V gene is TRBV30, the J gene TRBJ2-5; D perhaps matches TRBD2 (5 bases). The V end was cut by 0 bases, the J end by 5 bases, with 13 bases between. Germline V gives CDR1 GTSNPN, CDR2 SVGIG (reference sequence). The CDR3 extends over 14 amino acids. For the CDR3, the DNA is TGTGCCTGGAGTGTACGGACCACGGGGGAGACCCAGTACTTC. The encoded protein is CAWSVRTTGETQYF.

J is TRBJ1-6 and V is TRBV12-5; possibly TRBD1 for D (5 bases). The CDR3 consists of 15 residues. Between the trimmed V and J ends, which lost 1 base and 10 bases, there was a span of 14 bases. CDR1 and CDR2 from the germline V gene are LGHNT and FRNRAP. CDR3 DNA sequence: TGTGCTAGTGGTTTGGCTCGGGGGTACGAGTCACCCCTCCACTTT. It codes for CASGLARGYESPLHF.

The chain has TRBV5-6 and TRBJ1-2; no reliable D call. Germline V gene sequence: CDR1 SGHDT, CDR2 YYEEEE. Trimming left V 2 bases short and J 8 bases short, with 13 bases between. The CDR3 is 13 amino acids. In nucleotides, the CDR3 is TGTGCCAGCAGCTTTTACAGTGAAGACGGCTACACCTTC. Translated, it gives CASSFYSEDGYTF.

V usage is TRBV6-1 and J usage is TRBJ2-1, with a weak D call TRBD2 (6 bases). Germline CDR1 MNHNS, CDR2 SASEGT. Between the trimmed V and J ends, which lost 4 bases and 6 bases, there was a span of 10 bases. There are 13 residues in the CDR3. The CDR3 sequence is CASSGLAFNEQFF. CDR3 bases: TGTGCCAGCAGTGGCCTAGCGTTCAATGAGCAGTTCTTC.

The CDR3 nucleotides read TGTGCCTGGACGATTTCCTCCGGGATGGATACGCAGTATTTT. Amino acid sequence: CAWTISSGMDTQYF. The chain has TRBV30 and TRBJ2-3; a possible D gene is TRBD2 (5 bases). The germline CDR1 and CDR2 sequences are GTSNPN and SVGIG (reference sequence). V lost 4 bases and J 6 bases, leaving 17 bases between the germline ends. CDR3 size: 14 residues.

The chain is built from TRBV11-3 and TRBJ2-3; no clear D gene. V was shortened by 0 bases and J by 10 bases, with 17 bases between the two germline ends. This CDR3 is built from 15 residues. The germline V gene encodes CDR1 SGHNT and CDR2 YENEEA. The CDR3 loop reads CASSLDDRDSRSQYF. In DNA, the CDR3 is TGTGCCAGCAGCTTAGATGATCGAGACTCACGGTCGCAGTATTTT.

The V call is TRBV2, the J call TRBJ1-4; no definite D call. Germline lookup yields CDR1 SNHLY and CDR2 FYNNEI. The V end lost 6 bases, the J end lost 7 bases, and 15 bases lay between the germline ends. This CDR3 is 14 amino acids long. The CDR3 DNA is TGTGCCAGCAGACGCCCCGAGGAGGGTGAAAAACTGTTTTTT. Encoded protein: CASRRPEEGEKLFF.

The V and J genes are TRBV2 and TRBJ2-1; D might be TRBD2 (6 bases). V lost 0 bases and J 10 bases, leaving 16 bases between the germline ends. The germline CDR1 and CDR2 sequences are SNHLY and FYNNEI. This CDR3 contains 15 residues. Here the CDR3 reads CASSEAQVRGGEQFF. In DNA, the CDR3 is TGTGCCAGCAGTGAAGCGCAAGTAAGGGGAGGAGAGCAGTTCTTC. Using reference TRBV2 and TRBJ2-1 for the parts outside the CDR3, the full variable domain is EPEVTQTPSHQVTQMGQEVILRCVPISNHLYFYWYRQILGQKVEFLVSFYNNEISEKSEIFDDQFSVERPDGSNFTLKIRSTKLEDSAMYFCASSEAQVRGGEQFFGPGTRLTVL.

The V call is TRBV7-9, the J call TRBJ2-1; 10 nucleotides line up with TRBD2. The CDR3 covers 15 residues. V trimming: 5 bases; J trimming: 6 bases; junction bases outside the gene matches: 7. The germline CDR1 and CDR2 sequences are SEHNR and FQNEAQ (reference sequence). This chain's CDR3 is CASSPKRGGPNEQFF. The DNA for the CDR3 is TGTGCCAGCAGCCCCAAGCGGGGGGGCCCCAATGAGCAGTTCTTC.